This entry lists 4 T cell receptor beta chains sequenced from one sample in a study of blood T cell repertoires in COVID-19. The protocol was immunoSEQ multiplex PCR, while the TCRdb copy is restricted to in-frame clones and leaves out a portion. The table shows approximately 450,000 clones, with 80% to 90% occurring only once. The sample was PBMCs or T cells enriched from blood (not recorded which). These receptors originate from a man in his thirties or forties who had recovered from COVID-19.

The V gene is TRBV30, the J gene TRBJ2-1; 7 bases agree with TRBD2. Trimming removed 0 bases from V and 0 bases from J; junction bases left unmatched: 5. The germline V gene encodes CDR1 GTSNPN and CDR2 SVGIG (reference sequence). The CDR3 is made up of 16 amino acids. The CDR3 here is CAWSVWGLLSYNEQFF. Written as DNA, the CDR3 is TGTGCCTGGAGTGTATGGGGACTACTCTCCTACAATGAGCAGTTCTTC.

J is TRBJ2-1 and V is TRBV11-3; 7 positions agree with TRBD2. Per germline, CDR1 SGHNT and CDR2 YENEEA. The J segment lost 5 bases and the V segment lost 2 bases, leaving 21 bases of the junction unmatched. The CDR3 is 20 amino acids. CDR3 residues: CASSLSPSGVSSRADNEQFF. CDR3 DNA sequence: TGTGCCAGCAGCTTATCACCTAGCGGAGTTTCCTCTCGGGCTGACAATGAGCAGTTCTTC. Drawing the rest from reference TRBV11-3 and TRBJ2-1, the complete variable domain is EAGVVQSPRYKIIEKKQPVAFWCNPISGHNTLYWYLQNLGQGPELLIRYENEEAVDDSQLPKDRFSAERLKGVDSTLKIQPAELGDSAVYLCASSLSPSGVSSRADNEQFFGPGTRLTVL.

The chain combines TRBV5-4 with TRBJ1-1, with D perhaps matching TRBD1 (5 bases). This CDR3 has 13 residues. CDR1 is SGHNT and CDR2 is YYREEE in the germline V gene (reference sequence). With 3 bases removed from V and 2 bases from J, the gap between germline ends came to 8 bases. The CDR3 bases are TGTGCCAGCAGCTGGACACCAAACACTGAAGCTTTCTTT. Translated: CASSWTPNTEAFF.

Only one count was recorded for this clone. J is TRBJ2-7 and V is TRBV6-5; D perhaps matches TRBD1 (6 bases). The length of the CDR3 is 14 residues. The V and J ends lost 3 bases and 0 bases respectively, with 9 bases between them. In germline, CDR1 is MNHEY, CDR2 SVGAGI. CDR3 DNA: TGTGCCAGCAGTTATTTGGACAGCTCCTACGAGCAGTACTTC. Its translation: CASSYLDSSYEQYF.